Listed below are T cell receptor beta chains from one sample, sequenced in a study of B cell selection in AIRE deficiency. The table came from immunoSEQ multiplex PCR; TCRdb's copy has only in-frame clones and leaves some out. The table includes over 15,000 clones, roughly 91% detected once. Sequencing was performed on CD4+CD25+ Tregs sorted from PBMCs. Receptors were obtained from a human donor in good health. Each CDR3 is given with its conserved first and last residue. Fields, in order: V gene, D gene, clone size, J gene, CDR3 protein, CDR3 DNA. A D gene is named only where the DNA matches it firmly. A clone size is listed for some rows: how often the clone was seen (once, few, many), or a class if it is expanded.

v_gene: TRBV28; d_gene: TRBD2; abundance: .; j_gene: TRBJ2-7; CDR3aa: CASRPLLAGGFYEQYF; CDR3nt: TGTGCCAGCAGACCTCTTCTAGCGGGAGGGTTCTACGAGCAGTACTTC
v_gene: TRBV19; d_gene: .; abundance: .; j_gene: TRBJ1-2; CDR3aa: CASRARGAGYGYTF; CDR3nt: TGTGCCAGTAGAGCGAGAGGGGCGGGCTATGGCTACACCTTC
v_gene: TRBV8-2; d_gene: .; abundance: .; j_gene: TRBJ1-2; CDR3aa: CGRRKTYGYTF; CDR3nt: TGTGGCAGGAGAAAGACCTATGGCTACACCTTC
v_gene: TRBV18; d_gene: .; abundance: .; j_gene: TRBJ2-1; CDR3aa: CASSKGLPISYNEQFF; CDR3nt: TGTGCCAGCTCTAAGGGACTCCCAATCTCCTACAATGAGCAGTTCTTC
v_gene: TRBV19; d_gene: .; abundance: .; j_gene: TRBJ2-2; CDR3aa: CASSSLVRGDTGELFF; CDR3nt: TGTGCCAGTAGTTCCCTCGTCAGGGGGGACACCGGGGAGCTGTTTTTT
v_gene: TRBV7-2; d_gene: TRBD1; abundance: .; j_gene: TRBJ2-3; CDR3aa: CASSFGQGTHTQYF; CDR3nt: TGTGCCAGCAGCTTCGGACAGGGGACACATACGCAGTATTTT
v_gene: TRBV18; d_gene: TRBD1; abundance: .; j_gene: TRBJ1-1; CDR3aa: CASSPGTDEAFF; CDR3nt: TGTGCCAGCTCACCCGGGACAGACGAAGCTTTCTTT
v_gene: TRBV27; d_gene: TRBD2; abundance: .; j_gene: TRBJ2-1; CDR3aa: CASSSTGASGRNEQFF; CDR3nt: TGTGCCAGCAGTTCCACAGGGGCTAGCGGGAGGAATGAGCAGTTCTTC
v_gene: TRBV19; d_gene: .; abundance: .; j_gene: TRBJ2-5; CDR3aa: CASSSTASPKETQYF; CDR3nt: TGTGCCAGTAGTAGCACAGCCTCCCCTAAAGAGACCCAGTACTTC
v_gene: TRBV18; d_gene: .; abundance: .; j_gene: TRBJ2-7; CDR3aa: CASSAGSGQYF; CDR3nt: TGTGCCAGCTCAGCGGGGAGTGGACAGTACTTC
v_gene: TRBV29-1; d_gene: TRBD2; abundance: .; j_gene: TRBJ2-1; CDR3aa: CSVEGASGRPDSEQFF; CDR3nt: TGCAGCGTAGAAGGGGCTAGCGGGAGGCCCGATTCGGAGCAGTTCTTC
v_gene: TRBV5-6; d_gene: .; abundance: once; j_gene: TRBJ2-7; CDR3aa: CASSFQLTGYYEQYF; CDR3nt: TGTGCCAGCAGCTTCCAGCTCACAGGGTACTACGAGCAGTACTTC
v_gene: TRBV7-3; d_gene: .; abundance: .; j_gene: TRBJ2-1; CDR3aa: CASSSRPSPYNEQFF; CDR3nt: TGTGCCAGCAGCTCCCGCCCGTCCCCCTACAATGAGCAGTTCTTC
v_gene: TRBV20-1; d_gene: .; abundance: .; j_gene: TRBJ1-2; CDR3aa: CSVRLAYGYTF; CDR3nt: TGCAGTGTAAGGTTAGCTTATGGCTACACCTTC
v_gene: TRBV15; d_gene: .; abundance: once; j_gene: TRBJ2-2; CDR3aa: CATSRETASGELFF; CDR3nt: TGTGCCACCAGCAGAGAAACAGCCTCCGGGGAGCTGTTTTTT
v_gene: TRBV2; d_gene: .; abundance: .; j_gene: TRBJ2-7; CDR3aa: CASSLGRYNF; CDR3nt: TGTGCCAGCAGTTTGGGCCGTTACAACTTC
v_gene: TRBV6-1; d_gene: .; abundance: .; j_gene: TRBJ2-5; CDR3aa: CASSRRVDETQYF; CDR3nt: TGTGCCAGCAGTCGACGGGTTGACGAGACCCAGTACTTC
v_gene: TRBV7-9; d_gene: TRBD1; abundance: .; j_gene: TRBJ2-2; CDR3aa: CASSRDRVGTGELFF; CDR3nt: TGTGCCAGCAGCCGGGACAGGGTCGGAACCGGGGAGCTGTTTTTT
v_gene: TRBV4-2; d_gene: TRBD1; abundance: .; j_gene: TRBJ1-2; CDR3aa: CASSQGQGGYYGYTF; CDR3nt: TGTGCCAGCAGCCAGGGACAGGGGGGCTACTATGGCTACACCTTC
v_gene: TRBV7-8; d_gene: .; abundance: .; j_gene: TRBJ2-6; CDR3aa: CASNGWGSSGANVLTF; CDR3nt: TGTGCCAGCAACGGGTGGGGGAGCTCTGGGGCCAACGTCCTGACTTTC
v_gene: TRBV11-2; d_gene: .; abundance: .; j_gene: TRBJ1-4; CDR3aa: CASSFELASPEKLFF; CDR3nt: TGTGCCAGCAGCTTCGAACTAGCATCCCCCGAAAAACTGTTTTTT
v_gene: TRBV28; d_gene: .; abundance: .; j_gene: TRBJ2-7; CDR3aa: CATRTTYEQYF; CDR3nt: TGTGCCACTCGGACGACATACGAGCAGTACTTC
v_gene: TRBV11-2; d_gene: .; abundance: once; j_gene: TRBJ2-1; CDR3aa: CASSLDRLNEQFF; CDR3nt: TGTGCCAGCAGCTTAGATCGGCTCAATGAGCAGTTCTTC
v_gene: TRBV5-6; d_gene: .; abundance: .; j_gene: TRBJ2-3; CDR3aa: CASSSRGDYGMDTQYF; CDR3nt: TGTGCCAGCAGCTCCAGGGGGGACTATGGAATGGATACGCAGTATTTT
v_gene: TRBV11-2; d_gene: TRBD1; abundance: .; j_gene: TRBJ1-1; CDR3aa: CASSLSGGMNTEAFF; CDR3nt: TGTGCCAGCAGCTTATCAGGGGGCATGAACACTGAAGCTTTCTTT
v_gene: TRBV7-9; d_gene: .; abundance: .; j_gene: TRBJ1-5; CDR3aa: CASSLAGRGNQPQHF; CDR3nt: TGTGCCAGCAGCTTAGCGGGCCGAGGAAATCAGCCCCAGCATTTT
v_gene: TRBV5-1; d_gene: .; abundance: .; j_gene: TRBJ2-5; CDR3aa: CASSSGQPTTQYF; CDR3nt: TGCGCCAGCAGCTCCGGACAGCCCACGACCCAGTACTTC
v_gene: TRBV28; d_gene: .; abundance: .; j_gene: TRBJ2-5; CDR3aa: CATSLLGGQYF; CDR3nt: TGTGCCACCTCGTTATTAGGGGGCCAGTACTTC
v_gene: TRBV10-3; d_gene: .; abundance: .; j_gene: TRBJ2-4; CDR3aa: CAISDRGPQYF; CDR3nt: TGTGCCATCAGTGATCGCGGCCCTCAGTACTTC
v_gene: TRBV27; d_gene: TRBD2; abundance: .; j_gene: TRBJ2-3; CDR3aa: CASSPWGGSTDTQYF; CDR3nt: TGTGCCAGCAGTCCCTGGGGGGGTAGCACAGATACGCAGTATTTT
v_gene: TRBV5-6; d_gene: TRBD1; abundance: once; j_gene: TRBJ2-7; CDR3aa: CASSQMTGDYEQYF; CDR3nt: TGTGCCAGCAGCCAAATGACAGGGGACTACGAGCAGTACTTC
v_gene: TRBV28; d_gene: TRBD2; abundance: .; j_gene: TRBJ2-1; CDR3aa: CASSSTGTSVYNEQFF; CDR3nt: TGTGCCAGCAGTTCAACCGGGACTAGCGTCTACAATGAGCAGTTCTTC
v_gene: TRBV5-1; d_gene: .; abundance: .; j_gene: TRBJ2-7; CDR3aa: CASSDQGQNEQYF; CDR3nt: TGCGCCAGCAGCGACCAGGGGCAGAACGAGCAGTACTTC
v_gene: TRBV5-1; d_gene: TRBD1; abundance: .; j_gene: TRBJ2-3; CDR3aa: CASSPGQSTDTQYF; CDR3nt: TGCGCCAGCAGCCCGGGACAGAGCACAGATACGCAGTATTTT
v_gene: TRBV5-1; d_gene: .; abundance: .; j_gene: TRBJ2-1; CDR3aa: CASSLGGPSYNEQFF; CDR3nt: TGCGCCAGCAGCTTGGGAGGGCCCTCCTACAATGAGCAGTTCTTC
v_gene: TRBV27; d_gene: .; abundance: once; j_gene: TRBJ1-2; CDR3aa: CASSPPPGGRVYGYTF; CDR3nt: TGTGCCAGCAGTCCACCCCCGGGAGGGAGAGTCTATGGCTACACCTTC
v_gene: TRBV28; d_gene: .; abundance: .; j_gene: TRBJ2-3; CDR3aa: CASRVYRGTDTQYF; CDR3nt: TGTGCCAGCAGAGTATACCGGGGCACAGATACGCAGTATTTT
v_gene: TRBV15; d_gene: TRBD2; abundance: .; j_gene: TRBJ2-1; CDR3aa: CATSRDWWRESYNEQFF; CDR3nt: TGTGCCACCAGCAGAGATTGGTGGCGGGAGTCCTACAATGAGCAGTTCTTC
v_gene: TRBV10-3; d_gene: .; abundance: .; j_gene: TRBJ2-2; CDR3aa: CAISESASPGELFF; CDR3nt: TGTGCCATCAGTGAGTCGGCTAGTCCCGGGGAGCTGTTTTTT
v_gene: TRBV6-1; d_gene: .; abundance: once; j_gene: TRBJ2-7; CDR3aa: CASSEPGGITGEQYF; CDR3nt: TGTGCCAGCAGTGAACCCGGCGGGATTACGGGCGAGCAGTACTTC
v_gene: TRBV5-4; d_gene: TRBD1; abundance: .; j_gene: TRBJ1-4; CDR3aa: CASTQDRGGKLFF; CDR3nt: TGTGCCAGCACCCAAGACAGGGGGGGAAAACTGTTTTTT
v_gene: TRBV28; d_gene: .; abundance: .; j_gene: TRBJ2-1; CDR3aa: CASRYEGEQFF; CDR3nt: TGTGCCAGCAGATATGAGGGTGAGCAGTTCTTC
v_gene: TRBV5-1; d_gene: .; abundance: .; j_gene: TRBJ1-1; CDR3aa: CASSFNTLNTEAFF; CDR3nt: TGCGCCAGCAGCTTTAATACTTTGAACACTGAAGCTTTCTTT
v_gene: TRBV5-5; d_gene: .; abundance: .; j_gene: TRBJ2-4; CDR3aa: CASSLETGFIAKNIQYF; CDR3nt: TGTGCCAGCAGCTTGGAAACGGGGTTTATAGCCAAAAACATTCAGTACTTC
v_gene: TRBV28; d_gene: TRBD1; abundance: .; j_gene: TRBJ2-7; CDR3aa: CASRLTGGGEQYF; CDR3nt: TGTGCCAGCAGACTGACAGGGGGCGGCGAGCAGTACTTC
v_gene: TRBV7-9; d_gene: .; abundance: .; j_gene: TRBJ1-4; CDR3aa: CASSLGTGGNEKLFF; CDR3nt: TGTGCCAGCAGCTTAGGAACAGGCGGGAATGAAAAACTGTTTTTT
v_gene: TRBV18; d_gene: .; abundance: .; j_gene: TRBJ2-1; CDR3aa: CASSFRRGQISSYNEQFF; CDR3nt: TGTGCCAGCTCCTTTAGGCGGGGGCAAATAAGTTCCTACAATGAGCAGTTCTTC
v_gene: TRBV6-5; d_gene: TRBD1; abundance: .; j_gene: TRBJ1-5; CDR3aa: CASSKTGMRQPQHF; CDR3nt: TGTGCCAGCAGCAAGACAGGGATGAGGCAGCCCCAGCATTTT